Each of the 5 T cell receptor beta chains below was sequenced from the same sample in a study of OX40 agonist ivuxolimab in advanced cancers. The data were produced by immunoSEQ multiplex PCR, yet TCRdb's version contains in-frame clones alone and is incomplete. This sample has roughly 100,000 clones, with approximately 90% found just once. The material was CD4+ or CD8+ T cells sorted from blood, obtained in a trial of the OX40 agonist ivuxolimab. The source of these receptors is an adult with an advanced solid tumor such as melanoma, head and neck, liver or kidney cancer.

V and J are TRBV5-1 and TRBJ2-7, with 7 bases aligning to TRBD1. Germline assignment: CDR1 SGHRS and CDR2 YFSETQ. This CDR3 region has 15 residues. V shed 2 bases, J shed 4 bases, and the junction held 9 bases outside the gene matches. This CDR3 reads CASSFGQDLHYEQYF. The DNA for the CDR3 is TGCGCCAGCAGCTTCGGACAGGACCTTCATTACGAGCAGTACTTC.

The CDR3 DNA sequence: TGTGCCAGCAGTCTAGAACAGGGAGGAGGCTACACCTTC. Its translation: CASSLEQGGGYTF. This chain uses TRBV7-6 with TRBJ1-2; possible D gene TRBD1, 6 bases. Germline assignment: CDR1 SGHVS and CDR2 FNYEAQ. The CDR3 runs 13 residues. The ends were cut back, 6 bases at V and 8 bases at J, with 16 bases in the middle.

V usage is TRBV11-2 and J usage is TRBJ1-2; D uncertain. The V gene lost 1 base and the J gene lost 7 bases, with 4 bases spanning the gap. The CDR3 loop spans 11 amino acids. Per the germline V gene, CDR1 is SGHAT and CDR2 is FQNNGV. CDR3 loop: CASSLGFGYTF. CDR3 sequence (DNA): TGTGCCAGCAGCTTAGGCTTTGGCTACACCTTC.

The rearrangement uses TRBV29-1 and TRBJ2-5; D is unresolved. Germline V gene lookup returns CDR1 SQVTM and CDR2 ANQGSEA. There are 14 residues in the CDR3. The V end was cut by 7 bases, the J end by 1 base, with 16 bases between. In DNA, the CDR3 is TGCAGCGCCCAGCGATCCGGCCCCCAAGAGACCCAGTACTTC. The encoded protein is CSAQRSGPQETQYF.

As regards this clone: The same CDR3 is also encoded by other DNA sequences in this sample. The chain recombines TRBV20-1 with TRBJ2-7; no clear D gene. Trimming left V 7 bases short and J 1 base short, with 2 bases between. Germline CDR1 DFQATT, CDR2 SNEGSKA (reference sequence). CDR3 length equals 9 residues. CDR3 sequence (DNA): TGCAGTGTTTCCTACGAGCAGTACTTC. This translates into CSVSYEQYF.